The 11 T cell receptor beta chains listed next were all sequenced from one sample in a study of cytomegalovirus exposure and HLA in healthy donors (dated by TCRdb to about 2017). The protocol used for the library was the immunoSEQ multiplex PCR assay. For the multiplex PCR, a mixture combining 60 forward primers for TCR Vbeta segments and 13 reverse primers for TCR Jbeta segments was used. TCRdb retrieved this table from immuneACCESS and kept in-frame rearrangements only. Not all clones are present; in checked studies, unresolved V genes account for under half, and no reason is known for the remainder. A total of about 130,000 clones appear in this sample, 82% of them only once. The biggest ten clones account for 11% of the sample. The sample taken for sequencing was PBMCs. These receptors were taken from a male donor in good health and CMV-seropositive.

The chain links TRBV18 to TRBJ2-7; 10 nucleotides agree with TRBD1. The CDR3 runs to 15 residues. Germline assignment: CDR1 KGHSH and CDR2 LQKENI. V lost 1 base and J lost 4; bases outside the gene matches: 4. The CDR3 loop reads CASSPQDRGIYEQYF. In nucleotides, the CDR3 is TGTGCCAGCTCACCACAGGACAGGGGGATTTACGAGCAGTACTTC.

The genes are TRBV5-4 and TRBJ2-5; perhaps TRBD1 as D (5 bases). CDR3 length: 13 residues. CDR1 is SGHNT, CDR2 YYREEE, per germline (reference sequence). The V gene lost 5 bases and the J gene lost 2 bases, with 10 bases spanning the gap. The DNA for the CDR3 is TGTGCCAGCAGTCCAGGGTATCAAGAGACCCAGTACTTC. It specifies CASSPGYQETQYF.

This chain connects TRBV12-2 to TRBJ2-7; the table's D call of TRBD1 was not tested on the DNA. TRBV12-2 is flagged as a pseudogene. CDR3 size: 17 residues. The CDR3 DNA sequence: TGTGCAAGTCGCTCCAAATTTCGGACAGCACCCTACTACGAGCAGTACTTC. This gives the protein CASRSKFRTAPYYEQYF.

The chain carries TRBV25-1 and TRBJ1-5; D is ambiguous. The germline V and J ends were trimmed by 3 bases and 6 bases, with 6 bases remaining between them. Germline CDR1 is MGHDK and CDR2 is SYGVNS. The CDR3 contains 12 residues. Here the CDR3 reads CASSDRGQPQHF. The CDR3 nucleotides read TGTGCCAGCAGTGATCGGGGTCAGCCCCAGCATTTT.

The chain has TRBV7-8 and TRBJ2-7; TRBD1 matches 7 bases. Germline values: CDR1 SGHVS, CDR2 FQNEAQ. V shed 3 bases, J shed 2 bases, and the junction held 7 bases outside the gene matches. The length of the CDR3 is 15 residues. The CDR3 sequence is CASSFGTAPTYEQYF. CDR3 bases: TGTGCCAGCAGCTTTGGGACAGCCCCAACCTACGAGCAGTACTTC.

This clone was counted a few times. The V call is TRBV29-1, the J call TRBJ2-1; D is unresolved. The CDR3 contains 10 residues. CDR1 and CDR2 (germline): SQVTM, ANQGSEA. V was pared by 6 bases and J by 8 bases, with 8 bases between. CDR3 DNA: TGCAGCGTCGTGGCCCATGAGCAGTTCTTC. Encoded protein: CSVVAHEQFF.

This chain's CDR3 is CAWSLGQGDTEAFF. The CDR3 DNA sequence: TGTGCCTGGAGCCTGGGGCAGGGTGACACTGAAGCTTTCTTT. The chain uses TRBV30 and TRBJ1-1, with D maybe TRBD1 (5 bases). From germline, CDR1 is GTSNPN and CDR2 SVGIG (reference sequence). The CDR3 extends over 14 amino acids. V lost 3 bases and J lost 3, with 14 bases in between.

The rearrangement joins TRBV7-3 to TRBJ2-1, with D unresolved. The CDR3 sequence is 12 residues long. Germline CDR1 is SGHTA and CDR2 is FQGTGA. V gave up 3 bases and J gave up 7 bases, with 7 bases separating them. The CDR3 DNA reads as TGTGCCAGCAGCTTGAGTGAAAATGAGCAGTTCTTC. Amino acids: CASSLSENEQFF.

This rearrangement joins TRBV10-3 to TRBJ2-3; TRBD1 aligns across 7 bases. The ends lost 5 bases at V and 7 bases at J; junction bases unmatched: 6. This CDR3 comprises 13 residues. The germline CDR1 and CDR2 sequences are ENHRY and SYGVKD. The chain's CDR3 is CAISSGTDNTQYF. The CDR3, as DNA: TGTGCCATCAGTTCCGGGACAGATAATACGCAGTATTTT.

This clone occurred a few times. The rearrangement uses TRBV5-1 and TRBJ1-1; 8 bases are a match to TRBD1. V was clipped by 3 bases and J by 2 bases; unmatched bases: 3. Germline values: CDR1 SGHRS, CDR2 YFSETQ. CDR3 length equals 14 residues. The CDR3 DNA follows: TGCGCCAGCAGCTCACAGGGGGACAACACTGAAGCTTTCTTT. It codes for CASSSQGDNTEAFF.

V gene TRBV6-5 combines with J gene TRBJ1-1; D is possibly TRBD1 (5 bases). The germline V gene encodes CDR1 MNHEY and CDR2 SVGAGI. The length of the CDR3 is 13 residues. Deletions cut 1 base from V and 5 bases from J, with 8 bases between. The CDR3 coding sequence is TGTGCCAGCAGTTACTGGGGGGGTACTGAAGCTTTCTTT. Translation gives CASSYWGGTEAFF.